The rows below give T cell receptor beta chains drawn from one sample of a study of T-cell reconstitution after alpha-beta-depleted transplantation in children. One entry per CDR3 protein, called by TCRdb with MiXCR from the PCR reads. The data hold about 980,000 distinct CDR3 sequences, with roughly 29% observed a single time. The material was PBMCs, mostly from graft donor cells, obtained 360 days after TCRalphabeta/CD19-depleted stem cell transplant. Receptors were obtained from a boy less than two years old who had a stem cell transplant for SCID, so the T cells may come from the graft donor. Both conserved end residues are part of each CDR3. Fields, in order: J gene, clone size, D gene, V gene, CDR3 DNA, CDR3 protein. D genes are given only for firm matches. Clone sizes are given selectively: once, few, many, or a class where the clone is expanded.

J: TRBJ2-4
size: -
D: TRBD2
V: TRBV12-3/TRBV12-4
DNA: TGTGCCAGCAGTGCCGACATTGGGCGGGGGAACATTCAGTACTTC
CDR3: CASSADIGRGNIQYF

J: TRBJ2-5
size: few
D: -
V: TRBV11-2
DNA: TGTGCCAGCAGCTCGGGAAGGCTCCGTTTACGGGAGACCCAGTACTTC
CDR3: CASSSGRLRLRETQYF

J: TRBJ2-7
size: -
D: -
V: TRBV7-2
DNA: TGTGCCAGCAGCCCGCCCCCGGGTGGGGGGCCCTACGAGCAGTACTTC
CDR3: CASSPPPGGGPYEQYF

J: TRBJ1-2
size: -
D: TRBD1
V: TRBV5-4
DNA: TGTGCCAGCAGCTTGAACAGGGGGTACTATGGCTACACCTTC
CDR3: CASSLNRGYYGYTF

J: TRBJ1-1
size: few
D: TRBD1
V: TRBV9
DNA: TGTGCCAGCGGACAACGGGACAGCAACACTGAAGCTTTCTTT
CDR3: CASGQRDSNTEAFF

J: TRBJ1-1
size: -
D: -
V: TRBV7-8
DNA: TGTGCCAGCAGCTTAGCCCCATTCACTGGGAACACTGAAGCTTTCTTT
CDR3: CASSLAPFTGNTEAFF

J: TRBJ2-7
size: -
D: TRBD1
V: TRBV15
DNA: TGTGCCACCAGCAGAGCCGGGACAGGGAAAGGCGAGCAGTACTTC
CDR3: CATSRAGTGKGEQYF

J: TRBJ2-5
size: few
D: -
V: TRBV4-1
DNA: TGCGCCAGCAGCCTAGGACATGGGGTTGAAGCAGAGACCCAGTACTTC
CDR3: CASSLGHGVEAETQYF

J: TRBJ2-2
size: -
D: TRBD1
V: TRBV10-2
DNA: TGCGCCAGACAGGGGGCAGCCGGGGAGCTGTTTTTT
CDR3: CARQGAAGELFF

J: TRBJ2-3
size: few
D: TRBD2
V: TRBV7-2
DNA: TGTGCCAGCAGCTTAGCGCTCAGGGTGACTAGCGGGCGTACTAGCACAGATACGCAGTATTTT
CDR3: CASSLALRVTSGRTSTDTQYF

J: TRBJ2-5
size: -
D: TRBD1
V: TRBV28
DNA: TGTGCCAGCAGCAAGACAGGGATGCCTCCAGAGACCCAGTACTTC
CDR3: CASSKTGMPPETQYF

J: TRBJ1-4
size: -
D: -
V: TRBV4-1
DNA: TGCGCCAGCAGCCACCTCGCTTGGGGTGCAACTAATGAAAAACTGTTTTTT
CDR3: CASSHLAWGATNEKLFF

J: TRBJ1-2
size: -
D: -
V: TRBV20-1
DNA: TGCAGTGCTACTGACGGAAGACTTAATGGCTACACCTTC
CDR3: CSATDGRLNGYTF

J: TRBJ2-7
size: -
D: -
V: TRBV7-6
DNA: TGTGCCAGCAGCTTAGGACAATCCGCCTCCTACGAGCAGTACTTC
CDR3: CASSLGQSASYEQYF

J: TRBJ2-5
size: -
D: TRBD1
V: TRBV27
DNA: TGTGCCAGCAGCCCACAAGCTGGGGGTAGGGGGCGAGAGACCCAGTACTTC
CDR3: CASSPQAGGRGRETQYF

J: TRBJ1-1
size: many
D: -
V: TRBV4-3
DNA: TGCGCCAGCAGCCAGGGGATGAACACTGAAGCTTTCTTT
CDR3: CASSQGMNTEAFF

J: TRBJ1-5
size: -
D: -
V: TRBV5-1
DNA: TGCGCCAGCAGCTCGGGCCTAATCAATCAGCCCCAGCATTTT
CDR3: CASSSGLINQPQHF

J: TRBJ2-1
size: few
D: -
V: TRBV4-3
DNA: TGCGCCAGCAGCCAAGAAACGACACCCCCATGGATCGGTGAGCAGTTCTTC
CDR3: CASSQETTPPWIGEQFF

J: TRBJ1-1
size: few
D: -
V: TRBV11-1
DNA: TGTGCCAGCAGCAGGTCCGGGCCTGAAGCTTTCTTT
CDR3: CASSRSGPEAFF

J: TRBJ2-7
size: -
D: -
V: TRBV5-5
DNA: TGTGCCAGCAGACAGGGTGGCGCTGGAGTCTCCTACGAGCAGTACTTC
CDR3: CASRQGGAGVSYEQYF

J: TRBJ1-1
size: -
D: -
V: TRBV7-2
DNA: TGTGCCAGCAGCTTATCGGGCAACCTCAGGGGTACTGAAGCTTTCTTT
CDR3: CASSLSGNLRGTEAFF

J: TRBJ2-3
size: few
D: -
V: TRBV7-2
DNA: TGTGCCAGCAGCTTAGTGGGGGGGCTCCTAGGTACGCAGTATTTT
CDR3: CASSLVGGLLGTQYF

J: TRBJ2-3
size: -
D: TRBD2
V: TRBV20-1
DNA: TGCAGTGCTAACGGGGGGGCGGTAGATACGCAGTATTTT
CDR3: CSANGGAVDTQYF

J: TRBJ1-2
size: -
D: -
V: TRBV12-3/TRBV12-4
DNA: TGTGCCAGCAGCACAAACAGGGTTAACTATGGCTACACCTTC
CDR3: CASSTNRVNYGYTF

J: TRBJ2-5
size: -
D: TRBD1
V: TRBV5-1
DNA: TGCGCCAGCAGCTTGGCCGGGACAGGGATGGAGACCCAGTACTTC
CDR3: CASSLAGTGMETQYF

J: TRBJ2-1
size: -
D: -
V: TRBV19
DNA: TGTGCCAGTAGGTCAGGGAGGTCGTACAATGAGCAGTTCTTC
CDR3: CASRSGRSYNEQFF

J: TRBJ1-5
size: -
D: -
V: TRBV5-6
DNA: TGTGCCAGCAGCTTGGACGGTCTGGGCCAGCCCCAGCATTTT
CDR3: CASSLDGLGQPQHF

J: TRBJ1-2
size: -
D: -
V: TRBV6-5
DNA: TGTGCCAGCAGTTTAGGCGGACAGCTTTCTAACTATGGCTACACCTTC
CDR3: CASSLGGQLSNYGYTF

J: TRBJ1-2
size: -
D: -
V: TRBV5-5
DNA: TGTGCCAGCAGCTTGTCGGCGACCTATGGCTACACCTTC
CDR3: CASSLSATYGYTF

J: TRBJ2-7
size: few
D: TRBD1
V: TRBV20-1
DNA: TGCAGTGCAACGGGACAGGGTTTCGACTACGAGCAGTACTTC
CDR3: CSATGQGFDYEQYF

J: TRBJ2-1
size: -
D: TRBD1
V: TRBV28
DNA: TGTGCCAGCAGCCTATATTGGACAGGGTCCTACAATGAGCAGTTCTTC
CDR3: CASSLYWTGSYNEQFF

J: TRBJ2-3
size: -
D: TRBD1
V: TRBV29-1
DNA: TGCAGCGTTGAAGGCGGGACAGGGGCCGATACGCAGTATTTT
CDR3: CSVEGGTGADTQYF

J: TRBJ1-5
size: once
D: -
V: TRBV28
DNA: TGTGCCAGCCGTTCAGGGACTCCTAATTTCCCCCAGCATTTT
CDR3: CASRSGTPNFPQHF

J: TRBJ1-1
size: -
D: TRBD1
V: TRBV6-6
DNA: TGTGCCAGCATGTTAGGACAGGGAAAAGCTTTCTTT
CDR3: CASMLGQGKAFF

J: TRBJ2-3
size: -
D: -
V: TRBV3-1
DNA: TGTGCCAGCAGCCTAGGACTCGGGGCCGCAGAGGACGTCGAGGATACGCAGTATTTT
CDR3: CASSLGLGAAEDVEDTQYF

J: TRBJ2-7
size: -
D: -
V: TRBV20-1
DNA: TGCAGTGCGGCGGACTACGAGCAGTACTTC
CDR3: CSAADYEQYF

J: TRBJ2-1
size: few
D: TRBD2
V: TRBV3-1
DNA: TGTGCCAGCAGCCAATTCACCCGCCGACTAGCGGCCTACAATGAGCAGTTCTTC
CDR3: CASSQFTRRLAAYNEQFF

J: TRBJ1-2
size: -
D: -
V: TRBV2
DNA: TGTGCCAGCAGTGCGCCCTATGGCTACACCTTC
CDR3: CASSAPYGYTF

J: TRBJ1-5
size: -
D: -
V: TRBV15
DNA: TGTGCCACCAGCAGAGATTACGTCTATAGCAATCAGCCCCAGCATTTT
CDR3: CATSRDYVYSNQPQHF

J: TRBJ2-5
size: few
D: TRBD1
V: TRBV12-3/TRBV12-4
DNA: TGTGCCAGCACCGGGACAGGGGGGCAAGAGACCCAGTACTTC
CDR3: CASTGTGGQETQYF

J: TRBJ2-2
size: few
D: -
V: TRBV6-1
DNA: TGTGCCAGCAGCCCCACATGGGCGAACACCGGGGAGCTGTTTTTT
CDR3: CASSPTWANTGELFF

J: TRBJ1-3
size: few
D: -
V: TRBV10-3
DNA: TGTGCCATCAGTGACCAGGCTGTCTCTGGAAACACCATATATTTT
CDR3: CAISDQAVSGNTIYF

J: TRBJ1-1
size: -
D: TRBD1
V: TRBV28
DNA: TGTGCCAGCACCGGACAGGAGTTTGAAGCTTTCTTT
CDR3: CASTGQEFEAFF

J: TRBJ1-1
size: -
D: -
V: TRBV25-1
DNA: TGTGCCAGCAGTGAGGCGGTGGGGAATTCGGGTGAAGCTTTCTTT
CDR3: CASSEAVGNSGEAFF

J: TRBJ2-2
size: many
D: -
V: TRBV3-1
DNA: TGTGCCAGCAGCCAAGGTCGGGTCGGGGAGCTGTTTTTT
CDR3: CASSQGRVGELFF

J: TRBJ2-1
size: -
D: -
V: TRBV12-3/TRBV12-4
DNA: TGTGCCAGCAGTCATACAATCCGGACAGATGAGCAGTTCTTC
CDR3: CASSHTIRTDEQFF

J: TRBJ2-5
size: few
D: -
V: TRBV7-2
DNA: TGTGCCAGCAGCTTAGTCGGAGGGGCGGGGACCCAGTACTTC
CDR3: CASSLVGGAGTQYF

J: TRBJ2-7
size: few
D: TRBD1
V: TRBV20-1
DNA: TGCAGTGCTAGAGACCCGGGACAGGGGAAAAAGTTGGACGAGCAGTACTTC
CDR3: CSARDPGQGKKLDEQYF

J: TRBJ2-1
size: -
D: TRBD2
V: TRBV5-1
DNA: TGCGCCAGCAGCTTAATGGGCGGGGGGGCCCGCAATGAGCAGTTCTTC
CDR3: CASSLMGGGARNEQFF

J: TRBJ2-5
size: once
D: -
V: TRBV9
DNA: TGTGCCAGCAGCGTAGTGGGGCGGGAACAAGAGACCCAGTACTTC
CDR3: CASSVVGREQETQYF

J: TRBJ1-1
size: -
D: -
V: TRBV5-1
DNA: TGCGCCAGCAGTTTCGGGGGGGGCGTTCTGAACACTGAAGCTTTCTTT
CDR3: CASSFGGGVLNTEAFF

J: TRBJ2-7
size: -
D: -
V: TRBV4-3
DNA: TGCGCCAGCAGCCAACAGGGCCTATTCTACGAGCAGTACTTC
CDR3: CASSQQGLFYEQYF

J: TRBJ2-1
size: -
D: TRBD1
V: TRBV10-3
DNA: TGTGCCATCAGTGATTGGGACAGGGGGCTCAATGAGCAGTTCTTC
CDR3: CAISDWDRGLNEQFF

J: TRBJ2-7
size: few
D: -
V: TRBV15
DNA: TGTGCCACCAGCAGAGACCCCGCCGAGCAGTACTTC
CDR3: CATSRDPAEQYF

J: TRBJ2-2
size: few
D: -
V: TRBV24-1
DNA: TGTGCCACCGCCGGGGGCACCGGGGAGCTGTTTTTT
CDR3: CATAGGTGELFF